This T cell receptor (beta chain) was obtained from a study of T cells in tuberculosis. Study summary: IGRA-negative adolescents, IGRA-positive adolescents with latent tuberculosis and adults with active tuberculosis formed this South African cohort. Study results and caveats: GMM-specific TCRs were nearer to active tuberculosis alpha repertoires, suggesting expansion. Shorter CDR3-alpha in active tuberculosis partly drove smaller distances.

Tuberculin skin test and IGRA determined adolescents' latent tuberculosis status at entry. On this clone itself: The antigen is undetermined.

Germline V gene sequence: CDR1 SGHVS, CDR2 FQNEAQ. V lost 4 bases and J lost 5; bases outside the gene matches: 4. This CDR3 has 15 amino acids. The protocol was immunoSEQ multiplex PCR, while the TCRdb copy is restricted to in-frame clones and leaves out a portion. The sample holds about 35,000 clones, roughly 90% seen once. This clonotype originated in a donor between 5 and 29 years old with latent tuberculosis or without tuberculosis infection. Some clones in this sample may be carry-over from other donors' samples. Sequencing was carried out using PBMCs. The chain uses TRBV7-8 and TRBJ2-1; 11 nucleotides agree with TRBD2. CDR3 bases: TGTGCCAGCAGCTCTCATAGCGGGAGGGACAATGAGCAGTTCTTC. Translating gives CASSSHSGRDNEQFF.